This TCR beta chain is drawn from a study of PD-1 blockade in classical Hodgkin lymphoma. Germline lookup yields CDR1 MGHRA and CDR2 YSYEKL. V dropped 0 bases and J dropped 0; count of bases not matched to a gene: 16. There are 21 residues in the CDR3. Each patient experienced a relapse that followed autologous stem cell transplantation, and brentuximab vedotin exposure varied. Isolated CD8+ T cells were derived from thawed PBMCs through magnetic negative selection. Some clones are missing from TCRdb's copy, which holds only in-frame ones; the method was immunoSEQ multiplex PCR. The repertoire holds some 25,000 clones, with about 91% as singletons.

This TCR was recovered from a human donor with classical Hodgkin lymphoma. The sequenced sample was CD8+ T cells from blood, obtained at baseline. This chain uses TRBV4-1 with TRBJ2-3; 9 bases are a match to TRBD1. In nucleotides, the CDR3 is TGCGCCAGCAGCCAAGACTCCCGGGACAGGGTCTTCTCCCTTAGCACAGATACGCAGTATTTT. This sequence encodes CASSQDSRDRVFSLSTDTQYF.